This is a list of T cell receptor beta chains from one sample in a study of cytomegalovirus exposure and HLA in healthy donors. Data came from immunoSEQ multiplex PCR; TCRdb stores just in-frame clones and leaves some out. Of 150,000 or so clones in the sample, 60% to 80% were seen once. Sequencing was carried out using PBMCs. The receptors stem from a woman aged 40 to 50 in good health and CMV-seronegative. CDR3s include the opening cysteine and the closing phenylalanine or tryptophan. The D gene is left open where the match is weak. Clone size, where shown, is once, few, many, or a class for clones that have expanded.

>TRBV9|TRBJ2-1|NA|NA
TGTGCCAGCAGCGTAGGTTTTATCAATGAGCAGTTCTTC
CASSVGFINEQFF
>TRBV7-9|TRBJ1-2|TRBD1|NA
TGTGCCAGCGGGACAGGGGGCAGCGGGGGCTACACCTTC
CASGTGGSGGYTF
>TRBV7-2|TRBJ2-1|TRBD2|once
TGTGCCAGCAGCCCCCAGGGCGGGGGGGCCAATGAGCAGTTCTTC
CASSPQGGGANEQFF
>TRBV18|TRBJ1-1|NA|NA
TGTGCCAGCTCACTCGAGGATCGACTCACTGAAGCTTTCTTT
CASSLEDRLTEAFF
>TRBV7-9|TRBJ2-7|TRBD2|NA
TGTGCCAGCAGCACCCCGGGGGGGGAGGCGGTCGAGCAGTACTTC
CASSTPGGEAVEQYF
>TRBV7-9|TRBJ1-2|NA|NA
TGTGCCAGCAGCCAGGGTTGGAGCTACACCTTC
CASSQGWSYTF
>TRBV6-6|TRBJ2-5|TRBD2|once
TGTGCCAGCAGCCCGGGACTAGCTTCAGAGACCCAGTACTTC
CASSPGLASETQYF
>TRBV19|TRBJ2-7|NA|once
TGTGCCAGTAGTATTAGGTCAGGAAGATACGAGCAGTACTTC
CASSIRSGRYEQYF
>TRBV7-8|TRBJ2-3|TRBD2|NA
TGTGCCAGCAGCTTACTCGGACTAGCGGGAGGGATCGCAGATACGCAGTATTTT
CASSLLGLAGGIADTQYF
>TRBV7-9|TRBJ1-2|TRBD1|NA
TGTGCCAGCAGCACACAGGGGATAGAGGGCTACACCTTC
CASSTQGIEGYTF
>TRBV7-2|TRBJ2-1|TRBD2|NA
TGTGCCAGCAGCAATAGCGGGAGAAGCTACAATGAGCAGTTCTTC
CASSNSGRSYNEQFF
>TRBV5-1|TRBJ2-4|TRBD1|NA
TGCGCCAGCAGCGCCATACAGGGGGCTGGGAACATTCAGTACTTC
CASSAIQGAGNIQYF
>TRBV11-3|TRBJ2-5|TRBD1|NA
TGTGCCAGCAGCGACAGGGGGTCGTACCAAGAGACCCAGTACTTC
CASSDRGSYQETQYF
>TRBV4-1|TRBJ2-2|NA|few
TGCGCCAGCAGCCCAACGACAGGCCCTACCGGGGAGCTGTTTTTT
CASSPTTGPTGELFF
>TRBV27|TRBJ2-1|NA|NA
TGTGCCAGCAGTCCTATGTGGGGCGCTGAGCAGTTCTTC
CASSPMWGAEQFF
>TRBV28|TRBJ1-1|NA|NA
TGTGCCAGCACTCCTCCGGGACTGGCTACTGAAGCTTTCTTT
CASTPPGLATEAFF